This entry lists 5 T cell receptor beta chains sequenced from one sample in a study of graft-versus-host responses after intestinal transplantation. These receptors' antigens are unknown. Clones were read by immunoSEQ multiplex PCR, and TCRdb kept only the in-frame ones, dropping some. The table records 90,000 to 150,000 clones, 85% to 95% of them present only once. The specimen was unstimulated CD8+ T cells sorted from spleen or lymph node cells, collected before intestinal transplant. The receptors were gathered from a human donor who received an intestinal transplant.

The chain couples TRBV4-1 to TRBJ2-7; 12 bases agree with TRBD2. Per the germline V gene, CDR1 is MGHRA and CDR2 is YSYEKL. The V segment lost 4 bases and the J segment 3 bases; nucleotides outside the gene matches: 7. The CDR3 contains 16 residues. The CDR3 region is CASSRLLAGGYYEQYF. The CDR3, as DNA: TGCGCCAGCAGCCGGCTTCTAGCGGGAGGGTACTACGAGCAGTACTTC.

The gene calls are TRBV7-6 and TRBJ2-7; D might be TRBD2 (5 bases). The CDR3 totals 14 residues. The V gene lost 5 bases and the J gene lost 3 bases, with 14 bases spanning the gap. Germline V gene sequence: CDR1 SGHVS, CDR2 FNYEAQ. DNA for the CDR3: TGTGCCAGCAGCCCGCCCGGGGTCGGCTACGAGCAGTACTTC. It is translated as CASSPPGVGYEQYF.

The V gene is TRBV4-3, the J gene TRBJ2-1; D is perhaps TRBD2 (6 bases). Per the germline V gene, CDR1 is LGHNA and CDR2 is YSLEER. V was shortened by 4 bases and J by 5 bases, with 15 bases between the two germline ends. The CDR3 is 15 residues long. CDR3 residues: CASSLGSAGHNEQFF. For the CDR3, the DNA is TGCGCCAGCAGCCTTGGATCCGCGGGGCACAATGAGCAGTTCTTC.

The V gene is TRBV6-5, the J gene TRBJ1-2, with D perhaps matching TRBD1 (5 bases). The germline gives CDR1 MNHEY, CDR2 SVGAGI. Trimming cost V 2 bases and J 4 bases, with 11 bases left between them. The CDR3 consists of 14 residues. The CDR3 DNA reads TGTGCCAGCAGTTACGGGCAGGGCGTCTATGGCTACACCTTC. Residues: CASSYGQGVYGYTF.

The J gene is TRBJ1-5, the V gene TRBV23-1, with 10 bases aligning to TRBD1. TRBV23-1 is noted as an ORF with a role that remains uncertain. The V gene end was trimmed by 2 bases and the J gene end by 7 bases; junction bases not matched to a gene: 8. The CDR3 is 16 amino acids. The CDR3: CASSQRDRGCKQPQHF. DNA of the CDR3: TGCGCCAGCAGTCAACGGGACAGGGGATGTAAGCAGCCCCAGCATTTT.